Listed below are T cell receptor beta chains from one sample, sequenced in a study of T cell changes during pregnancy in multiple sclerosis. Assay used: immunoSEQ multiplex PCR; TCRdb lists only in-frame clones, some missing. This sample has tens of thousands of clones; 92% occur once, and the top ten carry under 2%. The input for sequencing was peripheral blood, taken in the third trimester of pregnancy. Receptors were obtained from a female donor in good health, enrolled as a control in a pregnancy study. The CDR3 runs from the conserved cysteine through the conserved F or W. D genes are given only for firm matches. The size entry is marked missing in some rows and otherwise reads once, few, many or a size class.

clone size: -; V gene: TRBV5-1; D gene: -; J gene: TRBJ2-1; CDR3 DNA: TGCGCCAGCAGCCCCGACTCCTACTACAATGAGCAGTTCTTC; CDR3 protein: CASSPDSYYNEQFF
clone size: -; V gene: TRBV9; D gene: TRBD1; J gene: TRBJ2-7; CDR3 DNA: TGTGCCAGCAGCGTAGTCGGGGACAGATCCTACGAGCAGTACTTC; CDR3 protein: CASSVVGDRSYEQYF
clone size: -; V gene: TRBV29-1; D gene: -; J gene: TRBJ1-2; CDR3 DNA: TGCAGCGTGACCCCAGGGGCGATTAACTATGGCTACACCTTC; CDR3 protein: CSVTPGAINYGYTF
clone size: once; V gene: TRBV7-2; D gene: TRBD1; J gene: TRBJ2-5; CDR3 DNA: TGTGCCAGCAGCTTAGGACGGGACAGGGGAGAGACCCAGTACTTC; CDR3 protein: CASSLGRDRGETQYF
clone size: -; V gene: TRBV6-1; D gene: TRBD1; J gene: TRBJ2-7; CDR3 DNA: TGTGCCAGCACCCGAGATGGGGACAGGGTCTACGAGCAGTACTTC; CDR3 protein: CASTRDGDRVYEQYF
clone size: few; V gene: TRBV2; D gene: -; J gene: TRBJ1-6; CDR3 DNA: TGTGCCAGCAGGGAGGGGGGGTTAGATAATTCACCCCTCCACTTT; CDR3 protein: CASREGGLDNSPLHF
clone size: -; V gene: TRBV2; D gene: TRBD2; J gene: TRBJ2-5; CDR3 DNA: TGTGCCAGCAGTCTAGCGGGGGGGGAGACCCAGTACTTC; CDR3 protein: CASSLAGGETQYF
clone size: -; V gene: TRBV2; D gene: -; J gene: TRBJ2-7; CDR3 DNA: TGTGCCAGCAGGGCAGGTTATAGCTCCTACGAGCAGTACTTC; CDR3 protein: CASRAGYSSYEQYF
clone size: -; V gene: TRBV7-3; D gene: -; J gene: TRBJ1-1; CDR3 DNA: TGTGCCAGCAGCCCTGGGCAGGCCCGAAGGACTGAAGCTTTCTTT; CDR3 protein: CASSPGQARRTEAFF
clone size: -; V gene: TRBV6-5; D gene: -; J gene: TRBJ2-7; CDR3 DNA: TGTGCCAGCGCCCGACTAGTGAGAGTTCGCGAGCAGTACTTC; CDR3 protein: CASARLVRVREQYF
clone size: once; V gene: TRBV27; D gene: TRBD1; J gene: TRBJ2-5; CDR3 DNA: TGTGCCAGCACCCCCCGGGTAGGGGGCCTTCAAGAGACCCAGTACTTC; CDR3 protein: CASTPRVGGLQETQYF
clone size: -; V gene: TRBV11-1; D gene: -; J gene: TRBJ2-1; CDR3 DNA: TGTGCCAGCAGCTTATGGGCGGGAAACAATGAGCAGTTCTTC; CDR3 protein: CASSLWAGNNEQFF
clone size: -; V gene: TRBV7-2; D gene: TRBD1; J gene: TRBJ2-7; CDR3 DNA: TGTGCCAGCAGCTTAGGGACAGGGCCCTACGAGCAGTACTTC; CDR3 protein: CASSLGTGPYEQYF
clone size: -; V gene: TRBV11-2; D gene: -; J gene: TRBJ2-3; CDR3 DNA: TGTGCCAGCAGTCACGCCCTACGAGCGGATACGCAGTATTTT; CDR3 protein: CASSHALRADTQYF
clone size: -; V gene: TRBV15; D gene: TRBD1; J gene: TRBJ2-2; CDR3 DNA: TGTGCCACCAGCGACAGGGGCGGCCCCGGGGAGCTGTTTTTT; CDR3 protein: CATSDRGGPGELFF
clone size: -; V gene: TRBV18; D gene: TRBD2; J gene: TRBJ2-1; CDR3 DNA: TGTGCCAGCTCACCTAGCAGCGGGAGATACAATGAGCAGTTCTTC; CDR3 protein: CASSPSSGRYNEQFF
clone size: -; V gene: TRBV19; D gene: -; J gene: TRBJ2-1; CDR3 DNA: TGTGCCAGTAGTACGCAGGGGAGGGTAGTTTACAATGAGCAGTTCTTC; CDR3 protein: CASSTQGRVVYNEQFF
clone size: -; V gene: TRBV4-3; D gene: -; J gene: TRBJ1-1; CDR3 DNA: TGCGCCAGCAGCCAGATCGGGGGGGAAGCTTTCTTT; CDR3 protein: CASSQIGGEAFF